A selection of T cell receptor beta chains follows, all from one sample in a study of neoadjuvant anti-PD-1 for oral cavity cancer. Generated by immunoSEQ multiplex PCR, the TCRdb table keeps only in-frame clones and is missing some. The sample has more than 15,000 clones, approximately 75% seen once. This specimen was PBMCs, taken before nivolumab (anti-PD-1) treatment. The receptors originated from a person aged 35-80 years with oral cavity squamous cell carcinoma. Both conserved end residues are part of each CDR3. The order of the fields is clone size, D gene, J gene, V gene, CDR3 protein, CDR3 DNA. The D gene is left open where the match is weak. Expanded clones are given a class, and other clones once, few, many or no size at all.

-,-,TRBJ1-4,TRBV2,CASSEFNQRPNEKLFF,TGTGCCAGCAGTGAGTTCAACCAGCGGCCTAATGAAAAACTGTTTTTT
-,TRBD2,TRBJ2-7,TRBV4-2,CASSQDYRGTSGFQQYF,TGTGCCAGCAGCCAAGACTATAGGGGGACTAGCGGGTTCCAGCAGTACTTC
once,-,TRBJ2-4,TRBV4-2,CASSQVGGQNIQYF,TGTGCCAGCAGCCAAGTGGGCGGGCAAAACATTCAGTACTTC
few,-,TRBJ2-2,TRBV5-1,CASSLATSGELFF,TGCGCCAGCAGCTTGGCAACGAGCGGGGAGCTGTTTTTT
-,TRBD1,TRBJ1-2,TRBV2,CASPGQGGYGYTF,TGTGCCAGCCCGGGACAGGGGGGGTATGGCTACACCTTC
once,TRBD1,TRBJ2-2,TRBV29-1,CSARTGSTGELFF,TGCAGCGCCCGGACAGGGAGCACCGGGGAGCTGTTTTTT
once,-,TRBJ1-3,TRBV19,CASSIDHGFSGNTIYF,TGTGCCAGTAGTATAGATCACGGGTTCTCTGGAAACACCATATATTTT
-,TRBD2,TRBJ2-7,TRBV7-8,CASSPGGGVHYEQYF,TGTGCCAGCAGCCCGGGGGGTGGGGTACACTACGAGCAGTACTTC
-,-,TRBJ2-5,TRBV7-9,CASSAPGETQYF,TGTGCCAGCAGCGCCCCGGGGGAGACCCAGTACTTC
-,-,TRBJ2-7,TRBV7-2,CASSRLPTEGPVDGYEQYF,TGTGCCAGCAGCCGTCTCCCGACTGAGGGCCCTGTAGATGGCTACGAGCAGTACTTC
-,-,TRBJ2-1,TRBV11-2,CASSLDLIYPYNEQFF,TGTGCCAGCAGCTTAGATCTTATCTATCCCTACAATGAGCAGTTCTTC
few,-,TRBJ2-7,TRBV2,CAAGARGYEQYF,TGTGCCGCAGGGGCGCGGGGATACGAGCAGTACTTC
-,-,TRBJ2-1,TRBV7-9,CASSRRGGNEQFF,TGTGCCAGCAGCCGAAGGGGGGGCAATGAGCAGTTCTTC
few,TRBD1,TRBJ2-7,TRBV25-1,CASTSGQGSSEQYF,TGTGCCAGCACCTCGGGACAGGGCTCTAGCGAGCAGTACTTC
-,TRBD1,TRBJ1-5,TRBV5-5,CASSLTGGGSQPQHF,TGTGCCAGCAGCCTAACAGGGGGCGGAAGTCAGCCCCAGCATTTT
-,TRBD1,TRBJ2-3,TRBV18,CASSPDGGTGPGTDTQYF,TGTGCCAGCTCACCAGATGGGGGGACAGGGCCTGGCACAGATACGCAGTATTTT
-,TRBD2,TRBJ2-5,TRBV9,CASSHSGGRGETQYF,TGTGCCAGCAGCCACTCGGGGGGGAGAGGGGAGACCCAGTACTTC
few,TRBD1,TRBJ2-6,TRBV11-2,CASSITGAGANVLTF,TGTGCCAGCAGCATTACAGGGGCCGGGGCCAACGTCCTGACTTTC
-,TRBD1,TRBJ2-2,TRBV11-2,CASSSYRGRGTGELFF,TGTGCCAGCAGCTCCTACAGGGGGCGAGGCACCGGGGAGCTGTTTTTT
-,TRBD1,TRBJ1-2,TRBV5-1,CASSNGQGNYGYTF,TGCGCCAGCAGCAATGGACAGGGAAACTATGGCTACACCTTC
-,TRBD1,TRBJ1-5,TRBV28,CASSPQGGEKYSTPLSNQPQHF,TGTGCCAGCAGTCCCCAGGGGGGAGAAAAATATTCCACTCCGTTGAGCAATCAGCCCCAGCATTTT
-,-,TRBJ2-7,TRBV5-1,CASSLFPQVHEQYF,TGCGCCAGCAGCTTGTTTCCACAGGTCCACGAGCAGTACTTC
-,-,TRBJ2-2,TRBV7-2,CASSKRPGTGAGELFF,TGTGCCAGCAGCAAACGTCCCGGGACCGGGGCCGGGGAGCTGTTTTTT
-,TRBD2,TRBJ2-3,TRBV9,CASSPRTSGRGDTQYF,TGTGCCAGCAGCCCCCGGACTAGCGGGAGGGGTGATACGCAGTATTTT
few,-,TRBJ2-3,TRBV7-9,CASSLGDRGARTDTQYF,TGTGCCAGCAGCTTAGGGGACCGGGGGGCTAGAACAGATACGCAGTATTTT
few,-,TRBJ1-5,TRBV18,CASSPGEDQPQHF,TGTGCCAGCTCACCAGGTGAGGATCAGCCCCAGCATTTT
-,-,TRBJ2-3,TRBV27,CASSSTSGTQYF,TGTGCCAGCAGTTCTACATCGGGTACGCAGTATTTT
-,-,TRBJ2-5,TRBV19,CASSIDRGRETQYF,TGTGCCAGTAGTATAGACAGGGGGAGGGAGACCCAGTACTTC
-,-,TRBJ1-6,TRBV7-8,CASSLVRGSDSPLHF,TGTGCCAGCAGCTTAGTTCGGGGGAGTGATTCACCCCTCCACTTT
-,TRBD2,TRBJ2-2,TRBV7-6,CASSLMSTSLITGELFF,TGTGCCAGCAGCTTAATGTCGACTAGCCTTATCACCGGGGAGCTGTTTTTT
-,TRBD1,TRBJ2-2,TRBV6-5,CASSYSTGMDLGELFF,TGTGCCAGCAGTTACTCGACAGGGATGGATTTAGGGGAGCTGTTTTTT
-,-,TRBJ2-6,TRBV5-1,CASSLAGRGLSGANVLTF,TGCGCCAGCAGCTTGGCTGGCAGGGGTCTCTCTGGGGCCAACGTCCTGACTTTC
-,TRBD2,TRBJ2-3,TRBV6-1,CASSGWGGGTDTQYF,TGTGCCAGCAGTGGATGGGGGGGTGGCACAGATACGCAGTATTTT
-,TRBD1,TRBJ1-2,TRBV30,CAWRGKDRGIYGYTF,TGTGCCTGGAGAGGCAAGGACAGGGGGATCTATGGCTACACCTTC
-,-,TRBJ1-2,TRBV14,CASSPGPSYGYTF,TGTGCCAGCAGCCCCGGACCTTCCTATGGCTACACCTTC
-,-,TRBJ2-1,TRBV29-1,CSLGVGGSYNEQFF,TGCAGCCTAGGGGTTGGCGGCTCCTACAATGAGCAGTTCTTC
once,TRBD1,TRBJ1-5,TRBV19,CASRWTGQNQPQHF,TGTGCCAGCAGATGGACAGGACAAAATCAGCCCCAGCATTTT
-,TRBD2,TRBJ2-7,TRBV11-2,CASSRTVQSWTSGPYEQYF,TGTGCCAGCAGCCGTACAGTTCAATCATGGACTAGCGGACCCTACGAGCAGTACTTC
-,-,TRBJ2-2,TRBV9,CASSVGYMGRETGELFF,TGTGCCAGCAGCGTAGGTTATATGGGCAGGGAAACCGGGGAGCTGTTTTTT
-,-,TRBJ1-4,TRBV6-1,CASSPGGNLGEKLFF,TGTGCCAGCAGCCCTGGGGGTAACTTAGGAGAAAAACTGTTTTTT
-,TRBD1,TRBJ1-1,TRBV7-3,CASSSLQGAGAFF,TGTGCCAGCAGCTCCTTACAGGGGGCGGGGGCTTTCTTT
-,TRBD1,TRBJ1-6,TRBV5-5,CASSFDRGNSPLHF,TGTGCCAGCAGTTTCGACAGGGGGAATTCACCCCTCCACTTT
few,-,TRBJ2-6,TRBV7-8,CASSSLSLLTGPSGANVLTF,TGTGCCAGCAGCTCCCTATCCCTCCTGACAGGACCCTCTGGGGCCAACGTCCTGACTTTC
-,-,TRBJ1-1,TRBV2,CASRYHTEAFF,TGTGCCAGCAGGTATCACACTGAAGCTTTCTTT
-,-,TRBJ2-7,TRBV30,CAWARVGAGYEQYF,TGTGCCTGGGCCAGGGTGGGTGCGGGATACGAGCAGTACTTC
-,TRBD1,TRBJ1-1,TRBV15,CATSSQGGRTYTEAFF,TGTGCCACCAGCAGCCAGGGGGGCCGAACATACACTGAAGCTTTCTTT
-,-,TRBJ1-1,TRBV5-1,CASSFGRGEAFF,TGCGCCAGCAGCTTCGGACGGGGGGAAGCTTTCTTT
few,-,TRBJ1-2,TRBV19,CASRETRWGNYGYTF,TGTGCCAGTAGAGAGACCCGCTGGGGTAACTATGGCTACACCTTC